Shown below are 20 T cell receptor beta chains from a single sample sequenced in a study of OX40 agonist ivuxolimab in advanced cancers. Assay: immunoSEQ multiplex PCR; the TCRdb copy retains only in-frame clones and omits some. The sample consists of tens of thousands of clones, approximately 84% of them appearing once. This sample comprised CD4+ or CD8+ T cells sorted from blood, obtained in a trial of the OX40 agonist ivuxolimab. These TCRs come from an adult with an advanced solid tumor such as melanoma, head and neck, liver or kidney cancer.

The chain recombines TRBV28 with TRBJ2-3; 12 nucleotides line up with TRBD1. The CDR3 loop spans 16 amino acids. Germline CDR1 and CDR2: MDHEN and SYDVKM. The V and J ends lost 6 bases and 5 bases, in that order; junction bases with no gene match: 9. The CDR3 reads CASSPIGTGGLDTQYF. For the CDR3, the DNA is TGTGCCAGCAGCCCCATCGGGACAGGGGGCTTAGATACGCAGTATTTT.

The gene calls are TRBV7-2 and TRBJ1-4; no firm D call. This CDR3 is built from 16 residues. V shed 4 bases and J shed 4 bases, with 16 bases lying between them. The V gene's germline CDR1 is SGHTA and CDR2 FQGNSA. The CDR3 DNA is TGTGCCAGCAGCTCCACACCGGGAGGAAATAATGAAAAACTGTTTTTT. This encodes CASSSTPGGNNEKLFF.

V gene TRBV6-4 combines with J gene TRBJ2-1; 12 nucleotides line up with TRBD1. V lost 4 bases and J lost 8; bases outside the gene matches: 6. The germline V gene has CDR1 MRHNA and CDR2 SNTAGT. The CDR3 loop spans 15 amino acids. DNA of the CDR3: TGTGCCAGCAGTGCCGGGACAGGGGGCGCGGATGAGCAGTTCTTC. It is translated as CASSAGTGGADEQFF.

This chain links TRBV7-8 with TRBJ1-2, with 9 bases aligning to TRBD1. Germline V gene sequence: CDR1 SGHVS, CDR2 FQNEAQ. This CDR3 is 18 amino acids long. The V and J ends lost 0 bases and 4 bases, in that order; junction bases with no gene match: 12. In DNA, the CDR3 is TGTGCCAGCAGCTTAGCCCGGGACAGGGAAGGAGGGATCTATGGCTACACCTTC. Protein: CASSLARDREGGIYGYTF.

The chain recombines TRBV10-3 with TRBJ2-7; 7 bases agree with TRBD2. The CDR3 is made up of 11 amino acids. J lost 6 bases, V lost 6 bases, and 2 bases had no gene match. Germline V gene sequence: CDR1 ENHRY, CDR2 SYGVKD. The CDR3, as DNA: TGTGCCATCAGCGCTAGCGGCGAGCAGTACTTC. Its protein product is CAISASGEQYF.

This chain connects TRBV5-1 to TRBJ2-3; 9 positions agree with TRBD2. The length of the CDR3 is 16 residues. Trimming at V came to 3 bases and at J to 6 bases, leaving 11 bases not matched to a gene. The germline CDR1 and CDR2 sequences are SGHRS and YFSETQ. This CDR3 is CASSSSGTSSVDTQYF. As DNA, the CDR3 is TGCGCCAGCAGCTCGTCCGGGACTAGCTCAGTGGATACGCAGTATTTT.

The chain joins TRBV2 to TRBJ1-2; D remains unclear. This CDR3 region has 13 residues. CDR1 is SNHLY and CDR2 is FYNNEI in the germline V gene. Trimming shortened V by 6 bases and J by 4 bases, and 12 bases separated the two germline ends. The CDR3 DNA reads TGTGCCAGCAGCCTCGTGGCAATCTATGGCTACACCTTC. As protein: CASSLVAIYGYTF. The full variable domain, in which reference TRBV2 and TRBJ1-2 provide the parts outside the CDR3, is EPEVTQTPSHQVTQMGQEVILRCVPISNHLYFYWYRQILGQKVEFLVSFYNNEISEKSEIFDDQFSVERPDGSNFTLKIRSTKLEDSAMYFCASSLVAIYGYTFGSGTRLTVV.

The V gene is TRBV9, the J gene TRBJ2-2, with D perhaps matching TRBD2 (6 bases). The CDR3 runs to 13 residues. The germline V and J ends were trimmed by 6 bases and 7 bases, with 13 bases remaining between them. CDR1 is SGDLS and CDR2 is YYNGEE in the germline V gene. CDR3: CASKAGSGGELFF. The CDR3 DNA sequence: TGTGCCAGCAAGGCGGGGTCGGGCGGGGAGCTGTTTTTT.

The chain joins TRBV30 to TRBJ2-1, with 13 positions matching TRBD2. Trimming cost V 2 bases and J 4 bases; bases outside gene matches: 2. CDR3 size: 15 residues. CDR1 GTSNPN and CDR2 SVGIG come from the germline V gene (reference sequence). DNA for the CDR3: TGTGCCTGGAGTCCGACTAGCGGGGGGTACAATGAGCAGTTCTTC. Translating gives CAWSPTSGGYNEQFF.

The chain links TRBV5-4 to TRBJ2-7; possibly TRBD1 or TRBD2 for D (6 bases each). Germline V lookup: CDR1 SGHNT, CDR2 YYREEE (reference sequence). V lost 4 bases, J lost 1 base, and 24 bases lay in between. The CDR3 spans 18 residues. As DNA, the CDR3 is TGTGCCAGCAGCACCCCCGCCGGGGGCGGCCCGGGGTCCTACGAGCAGTACTTC. Protein sequence: CASSTPAGGGPGSYEQYF. The full variable domain, in which reference TRBV5-4 and TRBJ2-7 provide the parts outside the CDR3, is ETGVTQSPTHLIKTRGQQVTLRCSSQSGHNTVSWYQQALGQGPQFIFQYYREEENGRGNFPPRFSGLQFPNYSSELNVNALELDDSALYLCASSTPAGGGPGSYEQYFGPGTRLTVT.

The gene calls are TRBV11-2 and TRBJ1-2, with D possibly being TRBD1 (6 bases). The V gene lost 5 bases and the J gene lost 2 bases, with 12 bases spanning the gap. The germline V gene has CDR1 SGHAT and CDR2 FQNNGV. The CDR3 has 14 amino acids. The CDR3 spells CASSRTQGNYGYTF. CDR3 DNA sequence: TGTGCCAGCAGCCGCACACAGGGAAACTATGGCTACACCTTC.

J is TRBJ2-2 and V is TRBV7-3; 8 nucleotides agree with TRBD2. J gave up 4 bases and V 5 bases, and 6 bases lay outside the gene matches. This CDR3 is 15 amino acids long. CDR1 is SGHTA, CDR2 FQGTGA, per germline. CDR3 protein: CASSAAGDPTGELFF. CDR3 sequence (DNA): TGTGCCAGCAGCGCAGCGGGAGACCCCACCGGGGAGCTGTTTTTT.

The count of this clone is one. The chain carries TRBV9 and TRBJ2-1; tentatively, D is TRBD1 or TRBD2 (5 bases each). Trimming removed 0 bases from V and 0 bases from J, with 13 bases in between. The CDR3 spans 17 residues. CDR1 and CDR2 (germline): SGDLS, YYNGEE. CDR3 amino acids: CASSVVGTDGSYNEQFF. The CDR3 coding sequence is TGTGCCAGCAGCGTAGTTGGGACGGACGGCTCCTACAATGAGCAGTTCTTC.

The rearrangement joins TRBV7-9 to TRBJ1-2; D might be TRBD1 (5 bases). The CDR3 consists of 14 residues. The V end lost 2 bases, the J end lost 6 bases, and 13 bases lay between the germline ends. Looked up from germline, CDR1 is SEHNR and CDR2 is FQNEAQ (reference sequence). CDR3 sequence reads: CASSLLRGEDGYTF. The DNA for the CDR3 is TGTGCCAGCAGCTTATTGAGAGGGGAAGATGGCTACACCTTC.

The chain combines TRBV6-1 with TRBJ1-1; D ambiguous. This CDR3 spans 14 amino acids. V was cut by 2 bases and J by 1 base, with 8 bases left in between. The V gene's germline CDR1 is MNHNS and CDR2 SASEGT. The CDR3 region is CASSERPRNTEAFF. For the CDR3, the DNA is TGTGCCAGCAGTGAAAGGCCCAGGAACACTGAAGCTTTCTTT.

The V call is TRBV11-2, the J call TRBJ2-5, with TRBD2 matching over 13 bases. The CDR3 is made up of 16 amino acids. V trimming: 4 bases; J trimming: 5 bases; junction bases outside the gene matches: 7. CDR1 and CDR2 from the germline V gene are SGHAT and FQNNGV. The CDR3 DNA follows: TGTGCCAGCAGCTCCCGGACTAGCGGGAGCGCGGAGACCCAGTACTTC. Translating it yields CASSSRTSGSAETQYF.

CDR3 protein: CASNPSQGGEQYF. The CDR3 bases are TGTGCCAGCAATCCTAGTCAGGGGGGCGAGCAGTACTTC. The chain is built from TRBV6-5 and TRBJ2-7; weak D call: TRBD1 (7 bases). This CDR3 comprises 13 residues. V was shortened by 7 bases and J by 6 bases, with 16 bases between the two germline ends. CDR1 and CDR2 (germline): MNHEY, SVGAGI.

The J gene is TRBJ2-5, the V gene TRBV7-6; D might be TRBD1 (5 bases). Germline loops: CDR1 SGHVS, CDR2 FNYEAQ. The CDR3 spans 13 residues. Trimming removed 1 base at V and 5 bases at J, with 8 bases between. CDR3 DNA: TGTGCCAGCAGCTTAGGACAGTGGGAGACCCAGTACTTC. Protein: CASSLGQWETQYF.

The chain recombines TRBV4-2 with TRBJ2-1, with 10 positions matching TRBD2. This CDR3 region has 18 residues. V lost 4 bases, J lost 0 bases, and 9 bases stayed unmatched. CDR1 and CDR2 (germline): LGHNA, YNFKEQ. This CDR3 reads CASSRHRTSGSSYNEQFF. CDR3 in DNA: TGTGCCAGCAGCCGACACCGGACTAGCGGAAGCTCCTACAATGAGCAGTTCTTC.

This chain connects TRBV18 to TRBJ1-3; D is perhaps TRBD1 (5 bases). The CDR3 covers 19 residues. Germline CDR1 is KGHSH and CDR2 is LQKENI. V was clipped by 2 bases and J by 0 bases, with 20 bases between them. The CDR3 nucleotides are TGTGCCAGCTCACCATTTGTCCCCCGACAGCTATTCTCTGGAAACACCATATATTTT. Its protein product is CASSPFVPRQLFSGNTIYF.